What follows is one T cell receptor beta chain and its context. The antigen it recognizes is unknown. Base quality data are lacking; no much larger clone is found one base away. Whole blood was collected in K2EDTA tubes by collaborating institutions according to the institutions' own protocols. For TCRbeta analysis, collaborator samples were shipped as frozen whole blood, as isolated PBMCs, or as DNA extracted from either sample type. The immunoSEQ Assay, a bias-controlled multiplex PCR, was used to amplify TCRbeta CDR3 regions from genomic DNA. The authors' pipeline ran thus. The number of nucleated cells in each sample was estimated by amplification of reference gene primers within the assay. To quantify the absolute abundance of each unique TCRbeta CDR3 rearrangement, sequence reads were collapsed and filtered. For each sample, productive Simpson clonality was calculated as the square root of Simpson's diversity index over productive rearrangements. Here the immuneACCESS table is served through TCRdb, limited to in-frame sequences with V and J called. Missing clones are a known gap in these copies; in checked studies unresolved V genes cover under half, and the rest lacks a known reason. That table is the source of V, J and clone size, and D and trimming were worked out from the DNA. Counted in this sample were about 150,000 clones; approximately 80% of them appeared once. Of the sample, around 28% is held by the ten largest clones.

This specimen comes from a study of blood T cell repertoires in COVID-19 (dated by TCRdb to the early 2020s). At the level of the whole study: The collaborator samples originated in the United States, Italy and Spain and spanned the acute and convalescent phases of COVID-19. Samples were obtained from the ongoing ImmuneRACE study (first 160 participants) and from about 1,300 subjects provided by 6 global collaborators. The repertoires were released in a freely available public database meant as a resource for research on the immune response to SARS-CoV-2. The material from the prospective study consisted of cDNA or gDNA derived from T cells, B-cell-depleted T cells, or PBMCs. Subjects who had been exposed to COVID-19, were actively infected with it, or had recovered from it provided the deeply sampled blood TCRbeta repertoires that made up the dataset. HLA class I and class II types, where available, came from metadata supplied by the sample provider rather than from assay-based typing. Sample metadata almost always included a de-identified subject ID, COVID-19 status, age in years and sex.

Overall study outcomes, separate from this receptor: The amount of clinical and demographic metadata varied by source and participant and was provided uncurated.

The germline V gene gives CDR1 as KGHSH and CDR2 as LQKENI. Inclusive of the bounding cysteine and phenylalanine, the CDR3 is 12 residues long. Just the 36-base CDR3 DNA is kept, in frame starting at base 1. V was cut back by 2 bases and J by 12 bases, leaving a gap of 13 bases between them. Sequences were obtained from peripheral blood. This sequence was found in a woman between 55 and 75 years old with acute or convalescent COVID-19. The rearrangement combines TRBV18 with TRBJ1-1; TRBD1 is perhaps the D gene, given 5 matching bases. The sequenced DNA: TGTGCCAGCTCACCAGGGAATAGGGGTCCTTTCTTT. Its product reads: CASSPGNRGPFF.